This entry features one TCR beta chain sequence. The antigen is not known. Only in-frame clones appear in the TCRdb table, and some are missing; sequencing was by immunoSEQ multiplex PCR. Of about 38,000 clones in the sample, roughly 89% are singletons; the top ten hold 3% to 4%. The record originates from a study of neoadjuvant nivolumab and ipilimumab in lung cancer. CDR1 is MNHEY and CDR2 is SMNVEV in the germline V gene (reference sequence). This CDR3 spans 14 amino acids. Trimming removed 3 bases at V and 5 bases at J, with 14 bases between. Study-level results: Only a small number of samples underwent TCR sequencing.

The sample consisted of peripheral blood, taken before neoadjuvant nivolumab, alone or with ipilimumab. This clonotype was obtained from an adult with non-small cell lung cancer. The chain is built from TRBV27 and TRBJ2-7; D is possibly TRBD1 or TRBD2 (5 bases each). This chain's CDR3 is CASSFVGVGHEQYF. CDR3 sequence (DNA): TGTGCCAGCAGTTTTGTGGGAGTGGGACACGAGCAGTACTTC.